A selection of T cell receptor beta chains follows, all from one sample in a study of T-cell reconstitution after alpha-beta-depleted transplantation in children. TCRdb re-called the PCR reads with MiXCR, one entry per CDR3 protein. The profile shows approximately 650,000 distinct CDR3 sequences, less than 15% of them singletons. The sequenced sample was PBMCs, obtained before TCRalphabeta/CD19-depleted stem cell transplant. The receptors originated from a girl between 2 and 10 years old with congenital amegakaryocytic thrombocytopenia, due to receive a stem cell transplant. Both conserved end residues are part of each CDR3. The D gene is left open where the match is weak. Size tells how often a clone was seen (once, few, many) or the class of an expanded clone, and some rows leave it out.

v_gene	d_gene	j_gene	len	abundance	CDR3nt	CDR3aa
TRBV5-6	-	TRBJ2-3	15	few	TGTGCCAGCAGCTCGGATGCGGGACCACCACGAACGCAGTATTTT	CASSSDAGPPRTQYF
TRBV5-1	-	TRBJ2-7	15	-	TGCGCCAGCAGCTTGTCTATAGCTGGGACCTACGAGCAGTACTTC	CASSLSIAGTYEQYF
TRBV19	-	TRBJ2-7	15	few	TGTGCCAGTAGGAGGGCGCGGGACGGCAACTACGAGCAGTACTTC	CASRRARDGNYEQYF
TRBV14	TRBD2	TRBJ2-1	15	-	TGTGCCAGCAGCCCAGGACTAGCGGACCCCAATGAGCAGTTCTTC	CASSPGLADPNEQFF
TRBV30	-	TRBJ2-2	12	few	TGTGCCTGGAAGGCCGCGATCGGGGAGCTGTTTTTT	CAWKAAIGELFF
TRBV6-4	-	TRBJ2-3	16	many	TGTGCCAGCAGTGAGGACACACACACACACACAGATACGCAGTATTTT	CASSEDTHTHTDTQYF
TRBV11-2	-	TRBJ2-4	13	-	TGTGCCAGCAGCCCAGGGATAGAACACATTCAGTACTTC	CASSPGIEHIQYF
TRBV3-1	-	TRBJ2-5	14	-	TGTGCCAGCAGCCAGTGGGAGACCCAAGAGACCCAGTACTTC	CASSQWETQETQYF
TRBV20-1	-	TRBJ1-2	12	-	TGCAGTGCTAGCGTTGGGCCCTATGGCTACACCTTC	CSASVGPYGYTF
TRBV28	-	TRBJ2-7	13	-	TGTGCCAGCAGTTTTACAGGGAAGGACGAGCAGTACTTC	CASSFTGKDEQYF
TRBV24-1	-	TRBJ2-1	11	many	TGTGCCACCAGTACGGACAATGAGCAGTTCTTC	CATSTDNEQFF
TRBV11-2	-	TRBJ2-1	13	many	TGTGCCAGCAGCACCAGGGTGGGCAATGAGCAGTTCTTC	CASSTRVGNEQFF
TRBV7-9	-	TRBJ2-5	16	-	TGTGCCAGCAGCTTAGATTGGGTCGCAGGACGAGAGACCCAGTACTTC	CASSLDWVAGRETQYF
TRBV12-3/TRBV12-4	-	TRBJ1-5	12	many	TGTGCCAGCAGAGAGGGCGGTCAGCCCCAGCATTTT	CASREGGQPQHF
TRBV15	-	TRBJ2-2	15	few	TGTGCCACCAGCATTTCCGGGGAATACACCGGGGAGCTGTTTTTT	CATSISGEYTGELFF
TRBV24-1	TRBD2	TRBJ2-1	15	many	TGTGCCACCAGTGGTCCTAGCGGGATCATCAATGAGCAGTTCTTC	CATSGPSGIINEQFF
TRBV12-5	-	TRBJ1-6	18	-	TGTGCTAGTGGTCTCGACTCCCGGGACAACTCCTATAATTCACCCCTCCACTTT	CASGLDSRDNSYNSPLHF
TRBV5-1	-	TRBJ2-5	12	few	TGCGCCAGCTCGGCTTTTCAAGAGACCCAGTACTTC	CASSAFQETQYF
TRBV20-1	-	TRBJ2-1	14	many	TGCAGTGCTAGGGCCCAGGACTCCTACAATGAGCAGTTCTTC	CSARAQDSYNEQFF